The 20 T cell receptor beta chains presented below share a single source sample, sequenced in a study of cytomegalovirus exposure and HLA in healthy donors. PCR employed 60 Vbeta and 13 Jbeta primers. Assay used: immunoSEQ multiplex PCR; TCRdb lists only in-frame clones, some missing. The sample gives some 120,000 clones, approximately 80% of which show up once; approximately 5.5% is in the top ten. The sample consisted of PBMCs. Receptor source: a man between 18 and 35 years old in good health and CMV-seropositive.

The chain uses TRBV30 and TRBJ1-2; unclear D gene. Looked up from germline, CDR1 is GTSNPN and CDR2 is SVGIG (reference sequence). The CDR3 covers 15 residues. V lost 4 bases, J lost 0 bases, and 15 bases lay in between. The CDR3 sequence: CAWTPWEVANYGYTF. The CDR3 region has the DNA TGTGCCTGGACCCCTTGGGAGGTTGCTAACTATGGCTACACCTTC.

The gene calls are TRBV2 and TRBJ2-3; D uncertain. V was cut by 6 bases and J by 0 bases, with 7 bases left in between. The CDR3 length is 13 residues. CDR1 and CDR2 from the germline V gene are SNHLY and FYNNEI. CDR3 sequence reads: CASRPGSTDTQYF. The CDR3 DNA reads TGTGCCAGCAGGCCAGGAAGCACAGATACGCAGTATTTT.

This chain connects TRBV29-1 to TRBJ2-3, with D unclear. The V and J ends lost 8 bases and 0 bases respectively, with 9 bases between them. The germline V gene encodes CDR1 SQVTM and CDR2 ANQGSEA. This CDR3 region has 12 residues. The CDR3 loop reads CSPTTSTDTQYF. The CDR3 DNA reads TGCAGCCCCACTACTAGCACAGATACGCAGTATTTT.

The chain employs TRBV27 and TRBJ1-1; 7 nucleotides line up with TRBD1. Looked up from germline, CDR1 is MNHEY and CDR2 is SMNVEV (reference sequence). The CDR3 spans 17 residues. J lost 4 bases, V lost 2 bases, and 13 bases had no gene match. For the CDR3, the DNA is TGTGCCAGCAGTTTAGGGGGGCTAGGGGGCTGGAGCACTGAAGCTTTCTTT. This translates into CASSLGGLGGWSTEAFF.

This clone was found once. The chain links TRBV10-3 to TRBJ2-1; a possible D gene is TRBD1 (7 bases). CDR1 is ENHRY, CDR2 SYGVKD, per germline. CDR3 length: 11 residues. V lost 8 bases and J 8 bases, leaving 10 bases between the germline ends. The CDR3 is CAIQGGDEQFF. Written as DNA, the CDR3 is TGTGCCATCCAGGGGGGTGATGAGCAGTTCTTC.

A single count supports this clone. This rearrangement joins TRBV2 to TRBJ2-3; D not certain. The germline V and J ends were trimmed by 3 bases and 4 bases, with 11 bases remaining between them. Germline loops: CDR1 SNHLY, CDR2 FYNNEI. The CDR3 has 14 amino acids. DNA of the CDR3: TGTGCCAGCAGTGAGAGAGTCATGGCAGATACGCAGTATTTT. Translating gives CASSERVMADTQYF.

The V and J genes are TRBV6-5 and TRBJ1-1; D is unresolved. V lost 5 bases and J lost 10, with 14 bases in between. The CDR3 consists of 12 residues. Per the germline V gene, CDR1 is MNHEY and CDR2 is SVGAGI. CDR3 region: CASSVRSGGAFF. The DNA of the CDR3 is TGTGCCAGCAGTGTTCGAAGCGGAGGAGCTTTCTTT.

The CDR3 sequence is CASSQGQLNTEAFF. The DNA for the CDR3 is TGCGCCAGCAGCCAAGGACAGCTGAACACTGAAGCTTTCTTT. The chain is built from TRBV4-1 and TRBJ1-1, with D possibly matching TRBD1 (5 bases). Trimming left V 1 base short and J 0 bases short, with 6 bases between. In germline, CDR1 is MGHRA, CDR2 YSYEKL. The CDR3 is made up of 14 amino acids.

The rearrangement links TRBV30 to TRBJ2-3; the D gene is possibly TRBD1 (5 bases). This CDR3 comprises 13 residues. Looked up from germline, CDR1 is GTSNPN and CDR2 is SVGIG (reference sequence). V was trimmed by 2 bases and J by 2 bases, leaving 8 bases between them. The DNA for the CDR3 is TGTGCCTGGAGTAACAGGAACACAGATACGCAGTATTTT. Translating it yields CAWSNRNTDTQYF.

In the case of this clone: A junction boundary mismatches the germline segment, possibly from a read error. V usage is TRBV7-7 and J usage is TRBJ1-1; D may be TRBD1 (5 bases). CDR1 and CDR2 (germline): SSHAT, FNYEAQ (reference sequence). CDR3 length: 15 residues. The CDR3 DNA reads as TGTGCTAGCAGCGCAATTACCAGGGAGAACACTGAAGCTTTCTTT. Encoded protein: CASSAITRENTEAFF.

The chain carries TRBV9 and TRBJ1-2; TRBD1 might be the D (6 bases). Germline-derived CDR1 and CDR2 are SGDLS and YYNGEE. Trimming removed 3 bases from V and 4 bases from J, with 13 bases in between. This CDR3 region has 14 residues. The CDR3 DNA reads TGTGCCAGCAGCGGGACAGAGGCGATCTATGGCTACACCTTC. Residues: CASSGTEAIYGYTF.

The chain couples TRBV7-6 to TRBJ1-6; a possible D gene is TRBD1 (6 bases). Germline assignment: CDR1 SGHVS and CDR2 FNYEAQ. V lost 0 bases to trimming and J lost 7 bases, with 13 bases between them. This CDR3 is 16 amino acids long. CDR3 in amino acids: CASSLARQGRNSPLHF. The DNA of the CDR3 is TGTGCCAGCAGCTTAGCGAGGCAGGGGCGAAATTCACCCCTCCACTTT.

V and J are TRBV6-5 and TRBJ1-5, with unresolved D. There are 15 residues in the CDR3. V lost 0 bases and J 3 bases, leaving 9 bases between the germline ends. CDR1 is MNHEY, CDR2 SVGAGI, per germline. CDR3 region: CASSYSGGLNQPQHF. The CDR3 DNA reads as TGTGCCAGCAGTTACTCGGGCGGACTCAATCAGCCCCAGCATTTT.

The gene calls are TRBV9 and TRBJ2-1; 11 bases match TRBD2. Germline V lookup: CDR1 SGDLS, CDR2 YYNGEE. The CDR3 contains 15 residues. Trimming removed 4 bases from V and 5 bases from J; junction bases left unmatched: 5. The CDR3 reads CASSLTGLADNEQFF. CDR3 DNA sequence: TGTGCCAGCAGCCTTACGGGACTAGCGGACAATGAGCAGTTCTTC.

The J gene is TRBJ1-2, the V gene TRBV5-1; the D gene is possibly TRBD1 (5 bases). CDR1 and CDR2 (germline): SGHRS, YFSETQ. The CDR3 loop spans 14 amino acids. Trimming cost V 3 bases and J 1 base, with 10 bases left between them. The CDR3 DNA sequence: TGCGCCAGCAGCTCCGGGGACTATAACTATGGCTACACCTTC. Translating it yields CASSSGDYNYGYTF.

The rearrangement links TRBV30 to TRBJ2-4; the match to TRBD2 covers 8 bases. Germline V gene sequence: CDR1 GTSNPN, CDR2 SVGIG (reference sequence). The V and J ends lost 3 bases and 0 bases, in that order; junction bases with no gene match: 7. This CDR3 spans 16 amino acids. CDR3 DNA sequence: TGTGCCTGGAGCCACGGGGGGGGGCTAGCCAAAAACATTCAGTACTTC. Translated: CAWSHGGGLAKNIQYF.

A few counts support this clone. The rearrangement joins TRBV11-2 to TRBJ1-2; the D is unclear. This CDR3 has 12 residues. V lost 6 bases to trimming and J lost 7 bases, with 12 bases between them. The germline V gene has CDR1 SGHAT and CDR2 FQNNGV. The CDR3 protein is CASRSTHGGYTF. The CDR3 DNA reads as TGTGCCAGCAGAAGCACCCACGGTGGCTACACCTTC.

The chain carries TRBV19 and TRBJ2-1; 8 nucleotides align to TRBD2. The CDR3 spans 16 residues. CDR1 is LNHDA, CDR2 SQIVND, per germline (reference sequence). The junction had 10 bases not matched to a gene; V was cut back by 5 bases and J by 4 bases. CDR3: CASSAPTAGDYNEQFF. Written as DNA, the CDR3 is TGTGCCAGTAGTGCCCCAACAGCGGGGGATTACAATGAGCAGTTCTTC.

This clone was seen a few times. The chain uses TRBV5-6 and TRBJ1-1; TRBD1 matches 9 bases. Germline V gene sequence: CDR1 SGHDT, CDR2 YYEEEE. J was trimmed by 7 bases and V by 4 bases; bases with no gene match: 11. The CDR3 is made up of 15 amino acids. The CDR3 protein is CASSLFTGGPLEAFF. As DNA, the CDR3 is TGTGCCAGCAGCCTATTTACAGGGGGCCCTCTTGAAGCTTTCTTT.

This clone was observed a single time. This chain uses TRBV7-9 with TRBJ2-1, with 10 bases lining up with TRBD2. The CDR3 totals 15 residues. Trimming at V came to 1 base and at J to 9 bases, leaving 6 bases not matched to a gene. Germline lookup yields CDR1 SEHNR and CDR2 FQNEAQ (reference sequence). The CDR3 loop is CASSLELAGEVEQFF. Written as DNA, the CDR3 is TGTGCCAGCAGCTTAGAGCTAGCGGGAGAAGTTGAGCAGTTCTTC.